This passage covers 27 T cell receptor beta chains from one sample sequenced in a study of T cell responses to AZD1222 COVID-19 vaccine. The protocol was immunoSEQ multiplex PCR, while the TCRdb copy is restricted to in-frame clones and leaves out a portion. The sample has about 97,000 clones; about nine tenths are singletons. Sequenced here: peripheral blood, sampled on day 0 of AZD1222 vaccination. These receptors were taken from an adult in good health.

Here the CDR3 DNA reads TGTGCCACCAGCAGAGATCTCCAGGGGTTTGCTAATGAAAAACTGTTTTTT. It translates to CATSRDLQGFANEKLFF. The V call is TRBV15, the J call TRBJ1-4; D is possibly TRBD1 (6 bases). This CDR3 is 17 amino acids long. Per germline, CDR1 LNHNV and CDR2 YYDKDF (reference sequence). V was cut by 0 bases and J by 3 bases, with 14 bases left in between.

The chain couples TRBV11-1 to TRBJ1-3; D not certain. Germline V gene lookup returns CDR1 SGHAT and CDR2 FQDESV (reference sequence). V was clipped by 5 bases and J by 4 bases, with 15 bases between them. This CDR3 contains 15 residues. The DNA of the CDR3 is TGTGCCAGCAGCCCGGTCGTGTATTACGGAAACACCATATATTTT. Amino acid sequence: CASSPVVYYGNTIYF.

This clone was observed a single time. The CDR3 coding sequence is TGTGCCAGCAGCCCGACGGGTCCTTACAATGAGCAGTTCTTC. Amino acid sequence: CASSPTGPYNEQFF. The rearrangement uses TRBV7-9 and TRBJ2-1; D unclear. Trimming left V 5 bases short and J 4 bases short, with 12 bases between. The CDR3 length is 14 residues. Germline V gene lookup returns CDR1 SEHNR and CDR2 FQNEAQ (reference sequence).

This sequence joins TRBV25-1 and TRBJ1-6, with D possibly TRBD1 on 6 matching bases. The CDR3 totals 13 residues. From germline, CDR1 is MGHDK and CDR2 SYGVNS. V was clipped by 8 bases and J by 16 bases, with 21 bases between them. The CDR3 DNA reads TGTGCCAGCTACGACAGGAGCCTCGACGGGCTCCACTTT. Its protein is CASYDRSLDGLHF.

The chain's CDR3 is CASSAHLATNEKLFF. The CDR3, as DNA: TGTGCCAGTAGTGCCCACCTTGCAACTAATGAAAAACTGTTTTTT. The chain joins TRBV19 to TRBJ1-4; unclear D gene. V lost 5 bases to trimming and J lost 0 bases, with 10 bases between them. The germline CDR1 and CDR2 sequences are LNHDA and SQIVND (reference sequence). The CDR3 extends over 15 amino acids.

V gene TRBV7-9 combines with J gene TRBJ1-1; maybe TRBD1 (5 bases). V was pared by 6 bases and J by 4 bases, with 15 bases between. The CDR3 is made up of 14 amino acids. Germline V gives CDR1 SEHNR, CDR2 FQNEAQ (reference sequence). The CDR3 sequence: CASRIQAEGTEAFF. The CDR3 DNA reads TGTGCCAGCAGGATACAGGCTGAGGGCACTGAAGCTTTCTTT. Drawing the rest from reference TRBV7-9 and TRBJ1-1, the complete variable domain is DTGVSQNPRHKITKRGQNVTFRCDPISEHNRLYWYRQTLGQGPEFLTYFQNEAQLEKSRLLSDRFSAERPKGSFSTLEIQRTEQGDSAMYLCASRIQAEGTEAFFGQGTRLTVV.

The chain recombines TRBV7-2 with TRBJ2-5, with TRBD2 matching over 9 bases. Germline trimming cut 0 bases from V and 0 bases from J; bases unmatched to any gene: 17. Looked up from germline, CDR1 is SGHTA and CDR2 is FQGNSA. The CDR3 has 21 residues. Here the CDR3 DNA reads TGTGCCAGCAGCTTAGCCGTCGTGCAGACCGGGACTAGCTTACACCAAGAGACCCAGTACTTC. It specifies CASSLAVVQTGTSLHQETQYF.

This sequence joins TRBV19 and TRBJ1-2; no definite D call. Germline CDR1 is LNHDA and CDR2 is SQIVND (reference sequence). The CDR3 has 16 amino acids. V lost 3 bases to trimming and J lost 5 bases, with 19 bases between them. CDR3: CASSIPRQYSIYGYTF. The CDR3 DNA reads as TGTGCCAGTAGTATCCCTCGTCAGTACTCCATTTATGGCTACACCTTC.

The J gene is TRBJ1-6, the V gene TRBV7-8; a weak D match, TRBD1 (5 bases). This CDR3 is 14 amino acids long. The germline V and J ends were trimmed by 6 bases and 14 bases, with 20 bases remaining between them. Germline V gene sequence: CDR1 SGHVS, CDR2 FQNEAQ. The chain's CDR3 is CASSVGTVSPALHF. CDR3 coding DNA: TGTGCCAGCAGTGTTGGGACTGTATCCCCAGCCCTCCACTTT.

The chain combines TRBV6-5 with TRBJ1-4, with D unresolved. Germline loops: CDR1 MNHEY, CDR2 SVGAGI. Trimming left V 8 bases short and J 7 bases short, with 20 bases between. The CDR3 runs 15 residues. The CDR3 is CASSSDFGQPEKLFF. The CDR3 nucleotides read TGTGCCAGCTCCTCCGATTTCGGGCAGCCTGAAAAACTGTTTTTT.

The chain recombines TRBV10-1 with TRBJ2-7; TRBD2 agrees at 9 bases. Germline V gene data show CDR1 as WNHNN and CDR2 as SYGVQD (reference sequence). This CDR3 is 15 amino acids long. V lost 3 bases and J lost 2; bases outside the gene matches: 5. This chain's CDR3 is CASSDGSSGTYEQYF. The CDR3, as DNA: TGCGCCAGCAGTGACGGGTCTAGCGGGACCTACGAGCAGTACTTC.

For the CDR3, the DNA is TGCGCCAGCAGCGAGACGGGACGGGCGAACACCGGGGAGCTGTTTTTT. Translation gives CASSETGRANTGELFF. J is TRBJ2-2 and V is TRBV5-1, with D perhaps assigned TRBD1 or TRBD2 (5 bases each). Between the trimmed V and J ends, which lost 4 bases and 0 bases, there was a span of 13 bases. CDR3 length: 16 amino acids. The V gene's germline CDR1 is SGHRS and CDR2 YFSETQ.

A single count supports this clone. The J gene is TRBJ1-5, the V gene TRBV7-8, with D possibly being TRBD1 (5 bases). Trimming removed 0 bases from V and 6 bases from J, with 18 bases in between. This CDR3 is 17 amino acids long. Germline CDR1 reads SGHVS; CDR2 reads FQNEAQ. The CDR3 coding sequence is TGTGCCAGCAGCTTAGCACTAGGAGCAGGGCTAGGTCAGCCCCAGCATTTT. Translation gives CASSLALGAGLGQPQHF. The full variable domain, completed using reference TRBV7-8 and TRBJ1-5, is GAGVSQSPRYKVAKRGQDVALRCDPISGHVSLFWYQQALGQGPEFLTYFQNEAQLDKSGLPSDRFFAERPEGSVSTLKIQRTQQEDSAVYLCASSLALGAGLGQPQHFGDGTRLSIL.

This rearrangement joins TRBV6-5 to TRBJ2-1; perhaps TRBD2 as D (6 bases). Germline CDR1 MNHEY, CDR2 SVGAGI. The CDR3 contains 14 residues. Trimming left V 7 bases short and J 4 bases short, with 14 bases between. The CDR3 region is CASNPVAGYNEQFF. CDR3 bases: TGTGCCAGCAACCCGGTTGCGGGGTACAATGAGCAGTTCTTC.

The rearrangement uses TRBV19 and TRBJ1-4; no clear D. The CDR3 contains 17 residues. CDR1 is LNHDA and CDR2 is SQIVND in the germline V gene (reference sequence). V was shortened by 1 base and J by 7 bases, with 19 bases between the two germline ends. For the CDR3, the DNA is TGTGCCAGTAGTATAGGGACTACAGTTTCTTTTAGTGAAAAACTGTTTTTT. Translated, it gives CASSIGTTVSFSEKLFF.

V gene TRBV9 combines with J gene TRBJ2-3; D assignment may be TRBD1 or TRBD2 (6 bases each). Trimming took 0 bases from V and 5 from J, leaving 10 bases between them. CDR1 SGDLS and CDR2 YYNGEE come from the germline V gene. The CDR3 is 14 amino acids. The CDR3 nucleotides read TGTGCCAGCAGCGTAGTGGGGGGCCGAGATACGCAGTATTTT. Its translation: CASSVVGGRDTQYF.

V and J are TRBV5-4 and TRBJ1-3, with D unresolved. The germline gives CDR1 SGHNT, CDR2 YYREEE (reference sequence). This CDR3 contains 14 residues. Trimming removed 2 bases at V and 0 bases at J, with 6 bases between. The CDR3 sequence: CASSLQNSGNTIYF. CDR3 coding DNA: TGTGCCAGCAGCTTACAAAACTCTGGAAACACCATATATTTT.

This chain joins TRBV28 and TRBJ1-5; D may be TRBD1 (6 bases). The CDR3 is 15 residues long. V lost 6 bases, J lost 0 bases, and 12 bases lay in between. In germline, CDR1 is MDHEN, CDR2 SYDVKM. Written as DNA, the CDR3 is TGTGCCAGCAGCCAGGGACACAATAGCAATCAGCCCCAGCATTTT. This encodes CASSQGHNSNQPQHF.

The gene calls are TRBV6-2 or TRBV6-3 and TRBJ1-5; TRBD1 aligns across 8 bases. Germline V CDR1 and CDR2: MNHEY, SVGEGT. The V gene end was trimmed by 0 bases and the J gene end by 4 bases; junction bases not matched to a gene: 5. The CDR3 extends over 16 amino acids. The CDR3 DNA follows: TGTGCCAGCAGTTACTCACAGGGGGTAGAGAATCAGCCCCAGCATTTT. Translating it yields CASSYSQGVENQPQHF.

The V call is TRBV4-1, the J call TRBJ1-6; D is uncertain. Germline-derived CDR1 and CDR2 are MGHRA and YSYEKL. V gave up 0 bases and J gave up 6 bases, with 21 bases separating them. The CDR3 runs to 19 residues. CDR3 protein: CASSQDLFGLQRRNSPLHF. CDR3 nucleotide sequence: TGCGCCAGCAGCCAAGATCTTTTTGGGCTACAAAGACGTAATTCACCCCTCCACTTT.

The rearrangement uses TRBV30 and TRBJ1-6; TRBD1 matches at 8 bases. Trimming cost V 0 bases and J 4 bases; bases outside gene matches: 5. From germline, CDR1 is GTSNPN and CDR2 SVGIG (reference sequence). This CDR3 has 16 amino acids. The chain's CDR3 is CAWSVSRTGYNSPLHF. As DNA, the CDR3 is TGTGCCTGGAGTGTATCCCGGACAGGGTATAATTCACCCCTCCACTTT.

This clone occurred once. The rearrangement links TRBV20-1 to TRBJ1-2; perhaps TRBD1 as D (6 bases). The V gene lost 5 bases and the J gene lost 7 bases, with 11 bases spanning the gap. This CDR3 region has 11 residues. Germline CDR1 is DFQATT and CDR2 is SNEGSKA (reference sequence). In nucleotides, the CDR3 is TGCAGTGCTGGAGGACAGACTGGCTACACCTTC. Translated, it gives CSAGGQTGYTF.

The CDR3 nucleotides read TGTGCCAGCAGTTTATCGAGCTGGACGAGGGGCGACGAAAAACTGTTTTTT. Translated: CASSLSSWTRGDEKLFF. The gene calls are TRBV27 and TRBJ1-4, with D possibly TRBD1 on 5 matching bases. Trimming stripped 0 bases from V and 8 bases from J, with 19 bases between. CDR3 size: 17 residues. CDR1 and CDR2 from the germline V gene are MNHEY and SMNVEV (reference sequence).

The chain joins TRBV21-1 to TRBJ2-6; the DNA was not used to check the table's D call, TRBD2. TRBV21-1 is marked as a pseudogene. The CDR3 consists of 17 residues. This CDR3 reads CASSNLLRGARANVLTF. The DNA of the CDR3 is TGTGCCAGCAGCAATCTTCTTCGGGGGGCGAGGGCCAACGTCCTGACTTTC.

This sequence joins TRBV30 and TRBJ1-2; D remains ambiguous. The CDR3 is 11 amino acids. Trimming pared 2 bases from V and 5 bases from J, leaving 6 bases between. CDR1 and CDR2 (germline): GTSNPN, SVGIG (reference sequence). As DNA, the CDR3 is TGTGCCTGGAGTAACCCTTATGGCTACACCTTC. Residues: CAWSNPYGYTF.

CDR3 sequence (DNA): TGTGCCACGCAGGCGGTGGCAACCAATCAGCCCCAGCATTTT. Its translation: CATQAVATNQPQHF. The V and J genes are TRBV10-3 and TRBJ1-5, with D hard to call. CDR1 ENHRY and CDR2 SYGVKD come from the germline V gene. The CDR3 has 14 amino acids. V was clipped by 10 bases and J by 3 bases, with 16 bases between them.

The rearrangement joins TRBV5-4 to TRBJ2-6, with no clear D. The V gene's germline CDR1 is SGHNT and CDR2 YYREEE (reference sequence). V was shortened by 0 bases and J by 1 base, with 8 bases between the two germline ends. The CDR3 has 16 amino acids. CDR3: CASSLGGWSGANVLTF. CDR3 in DNA: TGTGCCAGCAGCTTGGGGGGTTGGTCTGGGGCCAACGTCCTGACTTTC.